The sequence of this T cell receptor (beta chain) was determined in a study of graft-versus-host responses after intestinal transplantation. Findings and limits, study-wide: In patients with graft-donor T cell macrochimerism, allograft graft-versus-host to host-versus-graft clonal ratios were high. Some GvH clones were seen earlier in gut or blood, suggesting intestinal origin. Peak circulating GvH clone levels were associated with early post-transplant HvG declines.

This clone was seen just once. The antigen is undetermined. Trimming took 3 bases from V and 0 from J, leaving 6 bases between them. CDR3 length equals 13 residues. In germline, CDR1 is LGHNA, CDR2 YSLEER. The method was immunoSEQ multiplex PCR; TCRdb's version includes in-frame clones alone and lacks a portion of them. Of roughly 110,000 clones listed, more than 80% were seen once; the top ten hold about 0.2%. This material consisted of unstimulated CD4+ T cells sorted from spleen or lymph node cells, taken before transplant. The chain carries TRBV4-3 and TRBJ2-7; D unresolved. The sequence came from a human donor who was the organ donor for an intestinal transplant. The chain's CDR3 is CASSHTLSYEQYF. CDR3 bases: TGCGCCAGCAGCCATACCCTCTCCTACGAGCAGTACTTC.